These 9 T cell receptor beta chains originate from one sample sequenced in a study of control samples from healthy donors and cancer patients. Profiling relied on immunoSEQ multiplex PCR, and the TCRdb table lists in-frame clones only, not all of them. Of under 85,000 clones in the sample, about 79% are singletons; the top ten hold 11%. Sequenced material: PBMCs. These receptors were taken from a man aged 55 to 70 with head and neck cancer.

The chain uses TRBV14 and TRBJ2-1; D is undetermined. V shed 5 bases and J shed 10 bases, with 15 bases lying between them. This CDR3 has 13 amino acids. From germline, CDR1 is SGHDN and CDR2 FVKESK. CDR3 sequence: CASSYVGLGEQFF. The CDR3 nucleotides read TGTGCCAGCAGCTACGTCGGGTTGGGGGAGCAGTTCTTC.

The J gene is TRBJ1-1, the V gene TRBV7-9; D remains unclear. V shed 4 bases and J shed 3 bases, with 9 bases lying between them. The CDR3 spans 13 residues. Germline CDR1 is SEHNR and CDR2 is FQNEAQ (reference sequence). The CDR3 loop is CASSSSRDTEAFF. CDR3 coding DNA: TGTGCCAGCAGCTCATCCCGGGACACTGAAGCTTTCTTT. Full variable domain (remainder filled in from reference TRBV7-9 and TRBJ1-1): DTGVSQNPRHKITKRGQNVTFRCDPISEHNRLYWYRQTLGQGPEFLTYFQNEAQLEKSRLLSDRFSAERPKGSFSTLEIQRTEQGDSAMYLCASSSSRDTEAFFGQGTRLTVV.

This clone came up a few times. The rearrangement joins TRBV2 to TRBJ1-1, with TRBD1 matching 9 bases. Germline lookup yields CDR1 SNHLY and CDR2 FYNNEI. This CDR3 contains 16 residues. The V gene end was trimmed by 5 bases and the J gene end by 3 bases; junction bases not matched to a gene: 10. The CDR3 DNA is TGTGCCAGCAGTTATTTACAGGGGGCCCGGGACACTGAAGCTTTCTTT. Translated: CASSYLQGARDTEAFF.

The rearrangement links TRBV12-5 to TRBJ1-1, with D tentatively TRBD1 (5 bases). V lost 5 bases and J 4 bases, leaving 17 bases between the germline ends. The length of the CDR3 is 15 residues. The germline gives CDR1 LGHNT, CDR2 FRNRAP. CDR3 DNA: TGTGCTAGTGGTATCAGGACCCGGGGGTTCACTGAAGCTTTCTTT. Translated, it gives CASGIRTRGFTEAFF.

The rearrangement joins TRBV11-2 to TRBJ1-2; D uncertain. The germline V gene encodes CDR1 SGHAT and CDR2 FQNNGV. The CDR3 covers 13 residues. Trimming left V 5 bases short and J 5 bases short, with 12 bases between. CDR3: CASSATSGYGYTF. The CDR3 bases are TGTGCCAGCAGCGCCACGAGCGGGTATGGCTACACCTTC.

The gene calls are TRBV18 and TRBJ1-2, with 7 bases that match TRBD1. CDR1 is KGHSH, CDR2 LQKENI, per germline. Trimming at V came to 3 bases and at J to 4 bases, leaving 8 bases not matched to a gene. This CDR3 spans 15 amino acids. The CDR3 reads CASSPLGGSVYGYTF. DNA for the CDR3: TGTGCCAGCTCACCGCTAGGGGGCTCGGTCTATGGCTACACCTTC.

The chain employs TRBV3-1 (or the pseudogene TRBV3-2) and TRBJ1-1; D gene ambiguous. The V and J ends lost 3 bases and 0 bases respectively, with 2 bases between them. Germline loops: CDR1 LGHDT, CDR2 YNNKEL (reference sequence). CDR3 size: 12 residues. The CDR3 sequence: CASSHMNTEAFF. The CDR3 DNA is TGTGCCAGCAGCCACATGAACACTGAAGCTTTCTTT.

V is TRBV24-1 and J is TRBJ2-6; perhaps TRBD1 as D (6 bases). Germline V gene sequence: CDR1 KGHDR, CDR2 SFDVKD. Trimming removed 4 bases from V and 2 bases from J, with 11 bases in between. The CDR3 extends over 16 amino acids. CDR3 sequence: CATSDMDSPGANVLTF. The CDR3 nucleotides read TGTGCCACCAGTGACATGGACAGTCCTGGGGCCAACGTCCTGACTTTC.

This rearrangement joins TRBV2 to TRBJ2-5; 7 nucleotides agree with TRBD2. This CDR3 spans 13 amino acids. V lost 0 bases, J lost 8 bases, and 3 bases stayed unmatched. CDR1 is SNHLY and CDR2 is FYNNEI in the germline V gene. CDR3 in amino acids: CASSEAAGVTQYF. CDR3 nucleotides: TGTGCCAGCAGTGAAGCTGCGGGAGTTACCCAGTACTTC.